The clone carrying this T cell receptor beta chain was seen a single time. Its antigen is currently unknown. V was cut by 3 bases and J by 8 bases, with 10 bases left in between. Germline assignment: CDR1 PRHDT and CDR2 FYEKMQ (reference sequence). CDR3 length: 12 amino acids. The record originates from a study of T cell responses to AZD1222 COVID-19 vaccine. Assay: immunoSEQ multiplex PCR; the TCRdb copy retains only in-frame clones and omits some. The sample has 95,000 to 150,000 clones; over 85% are singletons. Study observations and caveats: Close to half of all spike-specific TCRs reportedly target regions of the variants that are unmutated. Clonal diversity was possibly underestimated; the donors were predominantly white British and more often female. With two AZD1222 doses given, Spike-specific TCR breadth and depth both rose.

The sample here was peripheral blood, taken on day 0 of AZD1222 vaccination. The clonotype was recovered from an adult in good health. The rearrangement joins TRBV13 to TRBJ1-1; D might be TRBD1 (5 bases). CDR3 loop: CASSFGGVEAFF. The DNA of the CDR3 is TGTGCCAGCAGCTTTGGGGGGGTGGAAGCTTTCTTT. Using reference TRBV13 and TRBJ1-1 for the parts outside the CDR3, the full variable domain is AAGVIQSPRHLIKEKRETATLKCYPIPRHDTVYWYQQGPGQDPQFLISFYEKMQSDKGSIPDRFSAQQFSDYHSELNMSSLELGDSALYFCASSFGGVEAFFGQGTRLTVV.